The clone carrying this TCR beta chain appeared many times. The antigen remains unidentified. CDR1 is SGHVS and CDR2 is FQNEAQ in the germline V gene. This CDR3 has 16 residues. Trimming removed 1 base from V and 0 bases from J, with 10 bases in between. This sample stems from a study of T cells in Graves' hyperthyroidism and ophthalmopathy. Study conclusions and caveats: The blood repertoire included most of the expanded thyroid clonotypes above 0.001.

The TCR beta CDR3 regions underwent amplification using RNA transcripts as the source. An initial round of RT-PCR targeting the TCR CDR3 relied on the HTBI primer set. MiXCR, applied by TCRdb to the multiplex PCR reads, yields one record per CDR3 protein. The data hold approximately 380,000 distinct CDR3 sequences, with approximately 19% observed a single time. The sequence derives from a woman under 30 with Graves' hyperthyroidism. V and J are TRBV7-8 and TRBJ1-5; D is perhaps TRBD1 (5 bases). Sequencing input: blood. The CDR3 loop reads CASSLGTPYSNQPQHF. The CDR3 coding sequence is TGTGCCAGCAGCTTAGGGACACCTTATAGCAATCAGCCCCAGCATTTT.